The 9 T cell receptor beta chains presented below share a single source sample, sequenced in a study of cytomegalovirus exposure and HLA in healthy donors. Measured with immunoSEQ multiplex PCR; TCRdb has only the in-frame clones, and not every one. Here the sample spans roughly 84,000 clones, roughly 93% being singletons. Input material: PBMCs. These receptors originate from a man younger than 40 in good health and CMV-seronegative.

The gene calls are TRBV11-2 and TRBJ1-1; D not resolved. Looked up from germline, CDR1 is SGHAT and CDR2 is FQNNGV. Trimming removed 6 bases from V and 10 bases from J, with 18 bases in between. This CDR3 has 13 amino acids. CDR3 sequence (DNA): TGTGCCAGCAGTCAGGATTTAATAAGGATAGCTTTCTTT. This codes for CASSQDLIRIAFF.

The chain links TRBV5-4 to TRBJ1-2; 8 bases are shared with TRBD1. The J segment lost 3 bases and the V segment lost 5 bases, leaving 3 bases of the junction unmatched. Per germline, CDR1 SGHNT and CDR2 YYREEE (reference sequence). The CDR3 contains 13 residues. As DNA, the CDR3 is TGTGCCAGCAGACCGGGACAGGACTATGGCTACACCTTC. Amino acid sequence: CASRPGQDYGYTF.

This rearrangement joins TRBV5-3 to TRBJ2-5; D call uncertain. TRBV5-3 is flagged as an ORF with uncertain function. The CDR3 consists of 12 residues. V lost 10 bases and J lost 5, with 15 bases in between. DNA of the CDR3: TGTGCCCGCATTGTGGGCCTTGAGACCCAGTACTTC. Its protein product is CARIVGLETQYF.

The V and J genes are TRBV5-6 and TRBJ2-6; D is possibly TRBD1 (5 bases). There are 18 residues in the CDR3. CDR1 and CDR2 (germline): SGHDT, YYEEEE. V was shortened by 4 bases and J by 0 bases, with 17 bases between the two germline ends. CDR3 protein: CASSPIPQAYSGANVLTF. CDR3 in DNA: TGTGCCAGCAGCCCCATACCACAGGCCTACTCTGGGGCCAACGTCCTGACTTTC. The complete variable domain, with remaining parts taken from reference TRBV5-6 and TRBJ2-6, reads DAGVTQSPTHLIKTRGQQVTLRCSPKSGHDTVSWYQQALGQGPQFIFQYYEEEERQRGNFPDRFSGHQFPNYSSELNVNALLLGDSALYLCASSPIPQAYSGANVLTFGAGSRLTVL.

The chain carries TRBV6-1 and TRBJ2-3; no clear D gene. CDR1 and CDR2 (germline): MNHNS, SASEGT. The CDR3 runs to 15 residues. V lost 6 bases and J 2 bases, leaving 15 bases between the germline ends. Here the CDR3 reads CASSLSPDNTDTQYF. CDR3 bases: TGTGCCAGCAGCCTAAGCCCAGACAACACAGATACGCAGTATTTT.

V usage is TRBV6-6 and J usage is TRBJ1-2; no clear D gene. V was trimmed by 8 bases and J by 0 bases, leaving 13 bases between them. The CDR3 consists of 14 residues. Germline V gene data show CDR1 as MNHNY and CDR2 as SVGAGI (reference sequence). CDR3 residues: CASRSDGANYGYTF. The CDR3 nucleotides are TGTGCCAGCCGATCCGACGGGGCTAACTATGGCTACACCTTC.

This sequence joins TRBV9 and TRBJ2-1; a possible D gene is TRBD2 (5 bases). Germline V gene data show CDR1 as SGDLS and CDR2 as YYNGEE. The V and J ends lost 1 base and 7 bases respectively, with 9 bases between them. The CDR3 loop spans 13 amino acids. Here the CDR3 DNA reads TGTGCCAGCAGCGTAAATGCGGGTAATGAGCAGTTCTTC. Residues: CASSVNAGNEQFF.

In DNA, the CDR3 is TGTGCCAGCAGAGGGGACAGGGCGGGGGTTGGCGGTTGGAATCAGCCCCAGCATTTT. Translation: CASRGDRAGVGGWNQPQHF. This sequence joins TRBV28 and TRBJ1-5; the match to TRBD1 covers 9 bases. From germline, CDR1 is MDHEN and CDR2 SYDVKM. V was pared by 6 bases and J by 4 bases, with 19 bases of the junction left unmatched. The CDR3 contains 19 residues. The variable domain in full, completed from reference TRBV28 and TRBJ1-5, reads DVKVTQSSRYLVKRTGEKVFLECVQDMDHENMFWYRQDPGLGLRLIYFSYDVKMKEKGDIPEGYSVSREKKERFSLILESASTNQTSMYLCASRGDRAGVGGWNQPQHFGDGTRLSIL.

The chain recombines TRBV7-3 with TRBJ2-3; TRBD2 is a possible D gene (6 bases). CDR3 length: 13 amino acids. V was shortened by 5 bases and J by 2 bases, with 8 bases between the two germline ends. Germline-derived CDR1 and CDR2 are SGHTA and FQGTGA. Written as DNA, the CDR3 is TGTGCCAGCAGCGGGGACTTCACAGATACGCAGTATTTT. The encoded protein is CASSGDFTDTQYF. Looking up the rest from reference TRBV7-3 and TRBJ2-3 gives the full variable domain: GAGVSQTPSNKVTEKGKYVELRCDPISGHTALYWYRQSLGQGPEFLIYFQGTGAADDSGLPNDRFFAVRPEGSVSTLKIQRTERGDSAVYLCASSGDFTDTQYFGPGTRLTVL.